This T cell receptor beta chain emerged from a study of blood T cell repertoires in COVID-19. Looking at the study overall: T cells, B-cell-depleted T cells, or PBMCs supplied cDNA or gDNA.

The ends were cut back, 2 bases at V and 8 bases at J, with 4 bases in the middle. The CDR3 has 11 residues. From germline, CDR1 is MNHNS and CDR2 SASEGT. Original methodology: Estimation of nucleated cell counts relied on the amplification of reference gene primers. This table comes from immunoSEQ multiplex PCR, and its TCRdb copy is limited to in-frame clones, with some not included. V, J and clone size reflect that table, while D and trimming were determined from the DNA. Here the sample spans about 200,000 clones, 70% to 90% being singletons. This study enrolled people aged roughly 18 to 100 from under 25 US geographic areas. Shortly before study entry, within 2 weeks, exposed participants had met a COVID-19 case.

The J gene is TRBJ2-1, the V gene TRBV6-1; D call uncertain. The sequenced sample was PBMCs or T cells enriched from blood (not recorded which). This TCR was sampled from a woman younger than 45 who had been exposed to COVID-19. DNA of the CDR3: TGTGCCAGCAGTGAATTCTATGAGCAGTTCTTC. Protein: CASSEFYEQFF.